The following is a T cell receptor (beta chain) sequence with its context. What it binds is not known. Germline lookup yields CDR1 MNHEY and CDR2 SMNVEV (reference sequence). The V end was cut by 3 bases, the J end by 4 bases, with 15 bases between. CDR3 size: 15 residues. The data were taken from a study of cytomegalovirus exposure and HLA in healthy donors. Overall study context: Some 85 million unique TCRs, all from HLA-typed donors, were included in an early release of the data. Study observations and caveats: Common viral pathogens were later found to be apparently linked to several of the most significant clusters.

The PCR made use of 60 Vbeta and 13 Jbeta primers. Generated by immunoSEQ multiplex PCR, the TCRdb table keeps only in-frame clones and is missing some. Of 180,000 or so clones in the sample, 75% were seen once. The receptor was isolated from a woman aged 40 to 55 in good health and CMV-seropositive. Source material: PBMCs. V gene TRBV27 combines with J gene TRBJ1-1; D ambiguous. The CDR3 is CASSFLALGGTEAFF. The CDR3 DNA is TGTGCCAGCAGTTTTTTGGCCTTAGGAGGCACTGAAGCTTTCTTT.